The entry that follows covers one T cell receptor (beta chain) sequence. Antigen specificity is unknown. PCR employed 60 Vbeta and 13 Jbeta primers. Using immunoSEQ multiplex PCR, the repertoire was profiled, and TCRdb retains in-frame clones only, with some absent. This table holds roughly 140,000 clones. The data were obtained in a study of cytomegalovirus exposure and HLA in healthy donors. General observations from the study: TCR beta V segments were, for the most part, productive about 90% or about 30% of the time in an earlier analysis. Per published accounts, TCR beta sequences correctly predicted the HLA-A and HLA-B alleles of most subjects. In vitro work confirmed that a few CMV-associated chains recognize CMV antigens.

The germline gives CDR1 SGHAT, CDR2 FQNNGV. The CDR3 is 14 amino acids. V lost 4 bases and J lost 5; bases outside the gene matches: 4. This chain joins TRBV11-2 and TRBJ2-5, with 10 positions matching TRBD2. The sample comprised PBMCs. This receptor was obtained from a middle-aged man in good health and CMV-seronegative. CDR3 in amino acids: CASSSAGGQETQYF. The DNA for the CDR3 is TGTGCCAGCAGCTCAGCGGGGGGGCAGGAGACCCAGTACTTC. The full variable domain, in which reference TRBV11-2 and TRBJ2-5 provide the parts outside the CDR3, is EAGVAQSPRYKIIEKRQSVAFWCNPISGHATLYWYQQILGQGPKLLIQFQNNGVVDDSQLPKDRFSAERLKGVDSTLKIQPAKLEDSAVYLCASSSAGGQETQYFGPGTRLLVL.